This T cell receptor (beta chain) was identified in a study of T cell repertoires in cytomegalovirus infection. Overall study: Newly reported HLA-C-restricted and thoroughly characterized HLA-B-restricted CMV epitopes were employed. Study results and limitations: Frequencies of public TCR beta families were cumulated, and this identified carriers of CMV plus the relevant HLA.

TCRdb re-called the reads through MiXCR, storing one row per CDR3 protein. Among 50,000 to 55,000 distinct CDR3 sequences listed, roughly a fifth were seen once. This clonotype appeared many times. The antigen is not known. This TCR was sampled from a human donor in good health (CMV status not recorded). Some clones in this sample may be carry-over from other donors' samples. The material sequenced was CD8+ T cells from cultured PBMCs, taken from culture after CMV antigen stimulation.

The CDR3 nucleotides read TGTGCCAGCAGCCATACAGGGGATTTCACAGATACGCAGTATTTT. Translating it yields CASSHTGDFTDTQYF. The chain employs TRBV27 and TRBJ2-3; TRBD1 matches at 7 bases. V was clipped by 6 bases and J by 2 bases; unmatched bases: 8. Germline assignment: CDR1 MNHEY and CDR2 SMNVEV (reference sequence). This CDR3 has 15 residues.